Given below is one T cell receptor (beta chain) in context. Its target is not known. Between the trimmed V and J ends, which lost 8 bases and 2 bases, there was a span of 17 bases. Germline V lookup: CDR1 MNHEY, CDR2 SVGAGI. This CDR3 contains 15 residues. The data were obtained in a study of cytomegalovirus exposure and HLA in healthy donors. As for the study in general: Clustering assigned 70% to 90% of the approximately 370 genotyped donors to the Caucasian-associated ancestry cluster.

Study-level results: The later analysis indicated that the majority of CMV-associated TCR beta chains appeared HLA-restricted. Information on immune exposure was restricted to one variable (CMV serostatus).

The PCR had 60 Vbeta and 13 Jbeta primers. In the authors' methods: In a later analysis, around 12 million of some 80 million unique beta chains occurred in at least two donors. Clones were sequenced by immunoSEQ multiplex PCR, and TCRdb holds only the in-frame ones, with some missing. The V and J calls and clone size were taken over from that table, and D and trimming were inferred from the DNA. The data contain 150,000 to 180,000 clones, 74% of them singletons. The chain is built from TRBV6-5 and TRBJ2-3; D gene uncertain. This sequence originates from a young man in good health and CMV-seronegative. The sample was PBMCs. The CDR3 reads CASASRRLSTDTQYF. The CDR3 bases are TGTGCCAGCGCGTCGCGGAGATTATCCACAGATACGCAGTATTTT.